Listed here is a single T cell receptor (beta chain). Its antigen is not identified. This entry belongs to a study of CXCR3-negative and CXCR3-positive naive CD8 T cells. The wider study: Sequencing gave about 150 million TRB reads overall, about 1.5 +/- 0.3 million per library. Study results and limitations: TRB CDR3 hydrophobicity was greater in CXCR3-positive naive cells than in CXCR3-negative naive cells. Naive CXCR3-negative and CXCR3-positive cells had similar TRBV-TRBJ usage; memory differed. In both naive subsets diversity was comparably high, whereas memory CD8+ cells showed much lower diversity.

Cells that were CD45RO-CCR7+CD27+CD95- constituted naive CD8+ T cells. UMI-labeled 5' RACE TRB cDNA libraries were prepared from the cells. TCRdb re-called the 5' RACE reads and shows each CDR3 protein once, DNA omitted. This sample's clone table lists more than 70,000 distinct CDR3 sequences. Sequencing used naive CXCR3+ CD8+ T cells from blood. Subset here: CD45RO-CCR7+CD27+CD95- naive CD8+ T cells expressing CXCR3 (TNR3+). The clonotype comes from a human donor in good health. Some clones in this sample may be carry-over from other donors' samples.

CDR3 sequence reads: CASSSGEGTQHF. V is TRBV3-1 and J is TRBJ1-5. The germline CDR1 and CDR2 sequences are LGHDT and YNNKEL (reference sequence). The CDR3 loop spans 12 amino acids.